The TCR beta chain described here comes from a study of blood T cell repertoires in COVID-19. The table came from immunoSEQ multiplex PCR; TCRdb's copy has only in-frame clones and leaves some out. The table lists 320,000 or so clones, about 85% of them singletons. With 4 bases removed from V and 5 bases from J, the gap between germline ends came to 15 bases. CDR3 length: 14 residues. Germline V gene lookup returns CDR1 SGHRS and CDR2 YFSETQ. Up to 2 weeks before entering the study, exposed participants had met a COVID-19 case. This TCR was recovered from a woman aged 25 to 39 who had been exposed to COVID-19. V gene TRBV5-1 combines with J gene TRBJ1-1; D gene uncertain. What was sequenced was PBMCs or T cells enriched from blood (not recorded which). The CDR3: CASSREQEGTEAFF. CDR3 DNA: TGCGCCAGCAGCCGAGAGCAGGAGGGTACTGAAGCTTTCTTT.